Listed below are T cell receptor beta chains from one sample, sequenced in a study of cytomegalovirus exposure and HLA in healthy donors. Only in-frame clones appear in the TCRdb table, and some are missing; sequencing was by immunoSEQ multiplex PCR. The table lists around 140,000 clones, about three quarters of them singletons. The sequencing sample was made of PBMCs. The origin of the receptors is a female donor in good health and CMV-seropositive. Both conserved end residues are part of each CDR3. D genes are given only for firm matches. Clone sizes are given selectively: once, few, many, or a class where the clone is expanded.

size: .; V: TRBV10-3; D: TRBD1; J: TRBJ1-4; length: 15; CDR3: CAISEGGQGGEKLFF; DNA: TGTGCCATCAGTGAAGGTGGACAGGGAGGCGAAAAACTGTTTTTT
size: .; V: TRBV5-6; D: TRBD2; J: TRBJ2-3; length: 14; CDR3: CASSFWDYTDTQYF; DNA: TGTGCCAGCAGCTTCTGGGACTACACAGATACGCAGTATTTT
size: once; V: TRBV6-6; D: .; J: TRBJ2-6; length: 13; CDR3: CASTISVRTSSAF; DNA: TGTGCCAGCACCATATCCGTCCGGACATCCTCGGCTTTC
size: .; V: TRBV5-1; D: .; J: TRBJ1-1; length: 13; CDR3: CASSSPGDTEAFF; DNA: TGCGCCAGCAGCAGCCCCGGTGACACTGAAGCTTTCTTT
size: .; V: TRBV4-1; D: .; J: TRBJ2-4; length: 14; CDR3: CASSQDLGRNIQYF; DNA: TGCGCCAGCAGCCAAGATCTGGGCAGAAACATTCAGTACTTC
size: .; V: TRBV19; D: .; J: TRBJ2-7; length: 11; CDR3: CATRKGDEQYF; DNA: TGTGCCACCAGGAAGGGGGACGAGCAGTACTTC
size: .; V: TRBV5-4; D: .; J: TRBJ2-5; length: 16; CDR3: CASSFLKSAGLETQYF; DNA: TGTGCCAGCAGCTTCCTAAAATCTGCGGGGCTTGAGACCCAGTACTTC
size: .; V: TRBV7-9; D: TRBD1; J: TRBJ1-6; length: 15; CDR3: CASSPGQDSYSPLHF; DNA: TGTGCCAGCAGCCCAGGACAGGACTCTTATTCACCCCTCCACTTT
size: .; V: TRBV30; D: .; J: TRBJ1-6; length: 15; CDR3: CAWSAPGRDNSPLHF; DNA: TGTGCCTGGAGTGCCCCCGGCAGGGATAATTCACCCCTCCACTTT
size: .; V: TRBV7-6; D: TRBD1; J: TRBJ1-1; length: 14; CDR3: CASSRDRGFSEAFF; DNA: TGTGCCAGCAGCCGTGACAGGGGATTTTCTGAAGCTTTCTTT
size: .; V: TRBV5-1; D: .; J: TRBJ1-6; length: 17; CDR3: CASSRIAGNYNSGTLHF; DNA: TGCGCCAGCAGCCGAATCGCGGGGAACTATAATTCAGGGACCCTCCACTTT
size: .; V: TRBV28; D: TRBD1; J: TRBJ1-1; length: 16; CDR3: CASSSGQGSWYTEAFF; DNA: TGTGCCAGCAGTTCCGGACAGGGTTCCTGGTACACTGAAGCTTTCTTT
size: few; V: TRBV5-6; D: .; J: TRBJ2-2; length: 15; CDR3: CASSLGTGFSGELFF; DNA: TGTGCCAGCAGCTTGGGCACAGGGTTCAGCGGGGAGCTGTTTTTT
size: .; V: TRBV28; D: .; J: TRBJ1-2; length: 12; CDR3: CASSSDTYGYTF; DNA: TGTGCCAGCAGTAGTGACACTTATGGCTACACCTTC
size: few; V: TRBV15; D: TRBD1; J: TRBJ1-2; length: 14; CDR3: CATSRGDRDYGYTF; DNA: TGTGCCACCAGCAGGGGCGACAGGGACTATGGCTACACCTTC
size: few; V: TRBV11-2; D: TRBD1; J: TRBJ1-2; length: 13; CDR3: CASSTWTGRGYTF; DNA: TGTGCCAGCAGCACATGGACAGGGCGCGGCTACACCTTC
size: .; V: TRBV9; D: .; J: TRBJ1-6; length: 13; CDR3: CASSVGRVSPLHF; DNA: TGTGCCAGCAGCGTAGGGCGGGTTTCACCCCTCCACTTT
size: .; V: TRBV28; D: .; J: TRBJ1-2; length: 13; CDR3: CASSLQTPYGYTF; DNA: TGTGCCAGCAGTTTACAGACACCGTATGGCTACACCTTC
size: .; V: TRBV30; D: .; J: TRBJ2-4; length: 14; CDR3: CAWRALGPKNIQYF; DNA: TGTGCCTGGAGAGCCCTTGGTCCCAAAAACATTCAGTACTTC
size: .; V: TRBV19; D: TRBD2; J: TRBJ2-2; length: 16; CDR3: CASKWTSGTNTGELFF; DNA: TGTGCCAGTAAATGGACTAGCGGGACAAACACCGGGGAGCTGTTTTTT
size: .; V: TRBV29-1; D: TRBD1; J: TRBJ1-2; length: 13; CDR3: CSVIQGAGYGYTF; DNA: TGCAGCGTTATACAGGGGGCGGGCTATGGCTACACCTTC
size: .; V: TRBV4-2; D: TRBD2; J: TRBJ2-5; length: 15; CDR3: CASSPSTSGRETQYF; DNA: TGTGCCAGCAGCCCATCGACTAGCGGGAGAGAGACCCAGTACTTC
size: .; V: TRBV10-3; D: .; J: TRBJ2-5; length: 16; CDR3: CAISEYGVRDQETQYF; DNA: TGTGCCATCAGTGAATACGGGGTTCGGGACCAAGAGACCCAGTACTTC
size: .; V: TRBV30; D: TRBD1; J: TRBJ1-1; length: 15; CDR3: CAWSGQGLSSTEAFF; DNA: TGTGCCTGGAGTGGACAGGGGCTAAGCAGCACTGAAGCCTTCTTT
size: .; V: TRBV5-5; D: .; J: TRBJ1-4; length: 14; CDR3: CASSLAGINEKLFF; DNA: TGTGCCAGCAGCTTGGCAGGGATTAATGAAAAACTGTTTTTT
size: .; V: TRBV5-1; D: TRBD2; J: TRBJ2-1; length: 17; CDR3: CASSQPTSGGSYNEQFF; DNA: TGCGCCAGCAGTCAACCTACTAGCGGAGGTTCCTACAATGAGCAGTTCTTC
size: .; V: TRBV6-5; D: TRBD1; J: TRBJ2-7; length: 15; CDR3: CASSKTGTSAMVQYF; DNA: TGTGCCAGCAGCAAGACAGGGACCTCGGCGATGGTGCAGTACTTC
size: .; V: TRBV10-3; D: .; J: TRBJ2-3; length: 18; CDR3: CAINDPSGLKSGTDTQYF; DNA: TGTGCCATCAATGACCCATCGGGACTGAAATCGGGCACAGATACGCAGTATTTT
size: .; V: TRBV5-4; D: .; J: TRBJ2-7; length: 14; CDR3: CASSSGASYYEQYF; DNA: TGTGCCAGCAGCTCTGGGGCCAGCTACTACGAGCAGTACTTC
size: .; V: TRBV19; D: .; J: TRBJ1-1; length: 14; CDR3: CASSISRLGTEAFF; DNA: TGTGCCAGTAGTATCTCCAGGTTGGGCACTGAAGCTTTCTTT
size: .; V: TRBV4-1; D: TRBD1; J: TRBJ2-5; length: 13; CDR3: CASSQWTGETQYF; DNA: TGCGCCAGCAGCCAATGGACAGGGGAGACCCAGTACTTC
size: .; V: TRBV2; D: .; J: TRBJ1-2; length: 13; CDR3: CASSVGNRYGYTF; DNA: TGTGCCAGCAGTGTCGGTAATCGCTATGGCTACACCTTC
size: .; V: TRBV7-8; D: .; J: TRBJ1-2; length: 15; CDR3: CASSLWTASNYGYTF; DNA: TGTGCCAGCAGCTTATGGACTGCATCTAACTATGGCTACACCTTC
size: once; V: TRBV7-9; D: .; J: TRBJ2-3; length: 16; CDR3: CASSRRGLMSTDAQYF; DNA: TGTGCCAGCAGCAGAAGGGGACTGATGAGCACAGATGCGCAGTATTTT
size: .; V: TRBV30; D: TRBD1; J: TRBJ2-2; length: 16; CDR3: CAWSPSRTGVTGELFF; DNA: TGTGCCTGGAGTCCCTCCCGGACAGGGGTTACCGGGGAGCTGTTTTTT
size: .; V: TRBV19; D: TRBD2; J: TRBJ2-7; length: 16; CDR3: CASSPQARTAGDEQYF; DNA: TGTGCCAGTAGCCCACAGGCTCGGACAGCGGGGGACGAGCAGTACTTC
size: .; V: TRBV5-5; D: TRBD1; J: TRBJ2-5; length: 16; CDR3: CASSAPTTGGGETQYF; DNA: TGTGCCAGCAGCGCCCCTACGACAGGGGGTGGTGAGACCCAGTACTTC
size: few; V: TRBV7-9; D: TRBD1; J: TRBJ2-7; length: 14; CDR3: CASSLGTGVYEQYF; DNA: TGTGCCAGCAGCTTAGGGACAGGGGTCTACGAGCAGTACTTC
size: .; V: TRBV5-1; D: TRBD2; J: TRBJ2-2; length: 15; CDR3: CASSLTSGATGELFF; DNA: TGCGCCAGCAGCTTGACTAGCGGGGCCACCGGGGAGCTGTTTTTT
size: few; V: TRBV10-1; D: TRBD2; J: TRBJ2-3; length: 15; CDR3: CASSGRGLGTDTQYF; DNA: TGCGCCAGCAGTGGAAGGGGACTAGGCACAGATACGCAGTATTTT
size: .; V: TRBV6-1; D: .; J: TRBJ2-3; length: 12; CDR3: CASSEYTDTQYF; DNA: TGTGCCAGCAGTGAGTACACAGATACGCAGTATTTT
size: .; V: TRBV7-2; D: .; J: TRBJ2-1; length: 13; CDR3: CASSSYRDDEQFF; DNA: TGTGCCAGCAGCTCTTACAGGGATGATGAGCAGTTCTTC
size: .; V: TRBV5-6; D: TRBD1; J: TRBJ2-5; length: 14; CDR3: CASSSRGTGETQYF; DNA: TGTGCCAGCAGCAGCCGAGGGACAGGAGAGACCCAGTACTTC
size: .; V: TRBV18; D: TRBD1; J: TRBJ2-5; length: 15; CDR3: CASSPWDRAMETQYF; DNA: TGTGCCAGCTCACCTTGGGACAGGGCTATGGAGACCCAGTACTTC
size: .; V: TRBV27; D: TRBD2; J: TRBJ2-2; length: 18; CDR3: CASSLWLAGGTNTGELFF; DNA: TGTGCCAGCAGTTTATGGCTAGCGGGAGGAACGAACACCGGGGAGCTGTTTTTT
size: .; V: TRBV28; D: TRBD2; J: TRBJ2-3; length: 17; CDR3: CASSLISGGASTDTQYF; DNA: TGTGCCAGCAGTTTAATTAGCGGGGGGGCTAGCACAGATACGCAGTATTTT
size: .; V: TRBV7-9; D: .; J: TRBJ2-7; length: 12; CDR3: CASSLTSYEQYF; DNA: TGTGCCAGCAGCTTAACAAGCTACGAGCAGTACTTC
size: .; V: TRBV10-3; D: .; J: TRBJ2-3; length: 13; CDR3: CAISELSTDTQYF; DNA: TGTGCCATCAGTGAGCTCTCCACAGATACGCAGTATTTT
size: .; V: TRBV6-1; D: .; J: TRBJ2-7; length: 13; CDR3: CAGPGQGAYEQYF; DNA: TGTGCCGGCCCAGGGCAGGGTGCCTACGAGCAGTACTTC
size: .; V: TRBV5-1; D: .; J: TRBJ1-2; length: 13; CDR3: CASSLDRDYGYTF; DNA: TGCGCCAGCAGCTTGGACAGAGACTATGGCTACACCTTC
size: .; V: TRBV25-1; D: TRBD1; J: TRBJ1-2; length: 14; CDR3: CASSEPGQAISYTF; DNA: TGTGCCAGCAGTGAACCGGGACAGGCGATAAGCTACACCTTC
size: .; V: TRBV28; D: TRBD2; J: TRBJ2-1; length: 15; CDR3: CATRGRRSSYNEQFF; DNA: TGTGCCACCCGCGGGAGAAGGAGCTCCTACAATGAGCAGTTCTTC
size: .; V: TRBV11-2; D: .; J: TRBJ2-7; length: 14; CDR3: CASSFLDRALEQYF; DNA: TGTGCCAGCAGCTTCTTGGACAGAGCGTTGGAGCAGTACTTC
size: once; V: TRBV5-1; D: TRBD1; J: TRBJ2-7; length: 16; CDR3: CASSIDAGTGFYEQYF; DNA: TGCGCCAGCAGCATCGATGCCGGGACAGGATTTTACGAGCAGTACTTC
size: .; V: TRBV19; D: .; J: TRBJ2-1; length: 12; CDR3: CASSSGLAEQFF; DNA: TGTGCCAGTAGTTCAGGCCTAGCTGAGCAGTTCTTC
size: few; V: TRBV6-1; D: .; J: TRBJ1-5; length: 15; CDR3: CASSLRGQTNQPQHF; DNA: TGTGCCAGCAGTCTACGAGGACAGACCAATCAGCCCCAGCATTTT